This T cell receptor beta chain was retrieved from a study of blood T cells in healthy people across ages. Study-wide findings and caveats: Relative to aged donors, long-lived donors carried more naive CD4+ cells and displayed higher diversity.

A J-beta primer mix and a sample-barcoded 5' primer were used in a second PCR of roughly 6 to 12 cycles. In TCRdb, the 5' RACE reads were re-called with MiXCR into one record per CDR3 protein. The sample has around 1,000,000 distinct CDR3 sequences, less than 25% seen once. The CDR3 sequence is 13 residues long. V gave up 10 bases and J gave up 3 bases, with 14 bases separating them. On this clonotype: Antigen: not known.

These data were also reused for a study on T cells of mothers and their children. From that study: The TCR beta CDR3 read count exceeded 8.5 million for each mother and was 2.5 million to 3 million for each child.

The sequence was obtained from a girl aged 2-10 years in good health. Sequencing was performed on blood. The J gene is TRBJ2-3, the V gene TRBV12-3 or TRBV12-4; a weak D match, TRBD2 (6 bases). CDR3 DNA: TGTGCCAACGCCGGGACTCCTACAGATACGCAGTATTTT. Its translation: CANAGTPTDTQYF.